This TCR beta chain was profiled in a study of OX40 agonist ivuxolimab in advanced cancers. Study at large: Dosing consisted of intravenous ivuxolimab at 0.01 to 10 mg/kg every 2 weeks.

Findings and caveats of the study: CD4+ and CD8+ blood T cells expanded clonally by week 6 at 0.1 to 3.0 mg/kg. Researchers did not establish what antigens the expanded peripheral T cells target.

The V end was cut by 6 bases, the J end by 5 bases, with 16 bases between. CDR3 length: 14 residues. CDR1 and CDR2 from the germline V gene are LNHDA and SQIVND (reference sequence). As concerns this clone: Its specificity is unknown.

The method was immunoSEQ multiplex PCR; TCRdb's version includes in-frame clones alone and lacks a portion of them. Of about 76,000 clones in the sample, approximately 83% are singletons; the top ten hold roughly 3%. This specimen consisted of CD4+ or CD8+ T cells sorted from blood, obtained in a trial of the OX40 agonist ivuxolimab. The rearrangement uses TRBV19 and TRBJ2-5; the D gene is possibly TRBD1 (5 bases). The TCR originated in an adult with an advanced solid tumor such as melanoma, head and neck, liver or kidney cancer. As DNA, the CDR3 is TGTGCCAGTAGCCCTATTGGGGCCGCCGAGACCCAGTACTTC. It encodes CASSPIGAAETQYF.